This passage covers 32 T cell receptor beta chains from one sample sequenced in a study of T cell responses to AZD1222 COVID-19 vaccine. Data came from immunoSEQ multiplex PCR; TCRdb stores just in-frame clones and leaves some out. Of around 100,000 clones listed, approximately 81% are singletons. The sample here was peripheral blood, taken on day 0 of AZD1222 vaccination. These receptors originate from an adult in good health.

CDR3 DNA sequence: TGTGCCAGCAGCTTAGTGGGTGGGGCAGGGGCTAACTATGGCTACACCTTC. Protein sequence: CASSLVGGAGANYGYTF. V is TRBV7-2 and J is TRBJ1-2; D perhaps matches TRBD1 (6 bases). With 1 base removed from V and 0 bases from J, the gap between germline ends came to 15 bases. The CDR3 runs 17 residues. CDR1 and CDR2 from the germline V gene are SGHTA and FQGNSA. The complete variable domain, with remaining parts taken from reference TRBV7-2 and TRBJ1-2, reads GAGVSQSPSNKVTEKGKDVELRCDPISGHTALYWYRQSLGQGLEFLIYFQGNSAPDKSGLPSDRFSAERTGGSVSTLTIQRTQQEDSAVYLCASSLVGGAGANYGYTFGSGTRLTVV.

The CDR3 nucleotides read TGTGCCAGCAGCCCCGTGGGGGGGGTGCGGGCTAATTCACCCCTCCACTTT. Translated: CASSPVGGVRANSPLHF. This sequence joins TRBV11-3 and TRBJ1-6, with D maybe TRBD1 (5 bases). CDR1 and CDR2 from the germline V gene are SGHNT and YENEEA. V was trimmed by 5 bases and J by 6 bases, leaving 20 bases between them. The CDR3 is made up of 17 amino acids.

The chain is built from TRBV29-1 and TRBJ2-7; 10 nucleotides agree with TRBD1. After removal of 6 bases from V and 5 bases from J, the junction contained 13 bases not matched to a gene. The CDR3 is made up of 15 amino acids. In germline, CDR1 is SQVTM, CDR2 ANQGSEA. The CDR3 sequence: CSVTWEGQGINEQYV. The CDR3 bases are TGCAGCGTCACCTGGGAGGGACAGGGGATCAACGAGCAGTACGTC.

The chain combines TRBV5-4 with TRBJ2-1; TRBD2 agrees at 8 bases. Germline V gene sequence: CDR1 SGHNT, CDR2 YYREEE (reference sequence). J gave up 7 bases and V 0 bases, and 0 bases lay outside the gene matches. CDR3 length equals 13 residues. CDR3 region: CASSLAGGNEQFF. In nucleotides, the CDR3 is TGTGCCAGCAGCTTGGCGGGGGGGAATGAGCAGTTCTTC.

CDR3 sequence: CASSISGSSYNEQFF. CDR3 sequence (DNA): TGTGCCAGTAGTATAAGCGGGAGCTCCTACAATGAGCAGTTCTTC. The V call is TRBV19, the J call TRBJ2-1; TRBD2 matches 8 bases. Germline V lookup: CDR1 LNHDA, CDR2 SQIVND (reference sequence). Losses at the gene ends were 2 bases for V and 0 bases for J; bases not matched to a gene: 0. The CDR3 length is 15 residues.

This sequence joins TRBV7-2 and TRBJ1-6; D possibly corresponds to TRBD1 (6 bases). CDR1 and CDR2 from the germline V gene are SGHTA and FQGNSA. The V gene lost 3 bases and the J gene lost 5 bases, with 17 bases spanning the gap. The CDR3 length is 17 residues. The CDR3 region is CASSFSTGRGNNSPLHF. The CDR3 region has the DNA TGTGCCAGCAGCTTCTCCACAGGGAGGGGGAATAATTCACCCCTCCACTTT.

The V and J genes are TRBV5-1 and TRBJ2-5; 12 bases agree with TRBD2. The length of the CDR3 is 18 residues. Germline V lookup: CDR1 SGHRS, CDR2 YFSETQ. V shed 0 bases, J shed 2 bases, and the junction held 8 bases outside the gene matches. DNA for the CDR3: TGCGCCAGCAGCTTGGGGCTAGCGGGGGGGTCCCTTCAAGAGACCCAGTACTTC. This codes for CASSLGLAGGSLQETQYF.

The rearrangement joins TRBV19 to TRBJ1-5; TRBD1 might be the D (6 bases). V was clipped by 7 bases and J by 2 bases, with 21 bases between them. The germline V gene encodes CDR1 LNHDA and CDR2 SQIVND (reference sequence). The CDR3 is 17 amino acids. In DNA, the CDR3 is TGTGCCAGTAAATCGGGGGGCGCGTTAATGGGCAATCAGCCCCAGCATTTT. Its translation: CASKSGGALMGNQPQHF.

The chain has TRBV27 and TRBJ1-5; D unresolved. Germline V gene sequence: CDR1 MNHEY, CDR2 SMNVEV (reference sequence). Trimming removed 7 bases at V and 6 bases at J, with 13 bases between. This CDR3 is built from 13 residues. In nucleotides, the CDR3 is TGTGCCAGCACTATGAGGGAGGGTCAGCCCCAGCATTTT. Protein: CASTMREGQPQHF.

The rearrangement uses TRBV19 and TRBJ2-3; 7 bases fit TRBD2. J was trimmed by 0 bases and V by 1 base; bases with no gene match: 7. From germline, CDR1 is LNHDA and CDR2 SQIVND (reference sequence). CDR3 length: 17 amino acids. DNA of the CDR3: TGTGCCAGTAGTATAGGCCGGGGGGTAGGTAGCACAGATACGCAGTATTTT. Translated: CASSIGRGVGSTDTQYF.

This chain uses TRBV11-3 with TRBJ2-5; D is possibly TRBD1 (5 bases). The CDR3 contains 15 residues. In germline, CDR1 is SGHNT, CDR2 YENEEA. The V gene lost 0 bases and the J gene lost 6 bases, with 14 bases spanning the gap. The CDR3 here is CASSLELAGSKTQYF. The CDR3 coding sequence is TGTGCCAGCAGCTTAGAACTGGCAGGGTCGAAGACCCAGTACTTC.

In nucleotides, the CDR3 is TGCGCCAGCAGCCAAGATCAACCGGGGATGGGCACTGAAGCTTTCTTT. It specifies CASSQDQPGMGTEAFF. The V gene is TRBV4-1, the J gene TRBJ1-1; D is ambiguous. V was pared by 0 bases and J by 4 bases, with 15 bases between. From germline, CDR1 is MGHRA and CDR2 YSYEKL. This CDR3 comprises 16 residues.

Details on this clone: Other DNA variants within this sample encode the same CDR3. This chain uses TRBV12-3 or TRBV12-4 with TRBJ1-3; D gene unclear. V was pared by 5 bases and J by 5 bases, with 7 bases between. This CDR3 region has 12 residues. The CDR3 loop is CASSRQRNTIYF. The CDR3 DNA sequence: TGTGCCAGCAGTCGGCAGCGAAACACCATATATTTT.

The chain recombines TRBV7-2 with TRBJ2-1, with D maybe TRBD2 (7 bases). Germline assignment: CDR1 SGHTA and CDR2 FQGNSA. Trimming took off 0 bases at V and 4 bases at J, with 10 bases between the two ends. The CDR3 runs to 15 residues. The DNA for the CDR3 is TGTGCCAGCAGCTTAGCGGGGGGGCCTTACAATGAGCAGTTCTTC. It translates to CASSLAGGPYNEQFF.

CDR3 amino acids: CASSYRGGALRIYNEQFF. Here the CDR3 DNA reads TGTGCCAGCAGTTACAGGGGGGGGGCCCTCCGGATCTACAATGAGCAGTTCTTC. The V gene is TRBV6-2 or TRBV6-3, the J gene TRBJ2-1; tentatively, D is TRBD2 (7 bases). CDR1 and CDR2 (germline): MNHEY, SVGEGT. V gave up 2 bases and J gave up 3 bases, with 20 bases separating them. The CDR3 has 18 amino acids.

The V call is TRBV18, the J call TRBJ1-1; D is unresolved. V dropped 1 base and J dropped 3 bases, with 6 bases sitting between them. The CDR3 length is 13 residues. Germline V gene lookup returns CDR1 KGHSH and CDR2 LQKENI. The CDR3 here is CASSPLKDTEAFF. CDR3 nucleotides: TGTGCCAGCTCACCACTTAAAGACACTGAAGCTTTCTTT.

The chain links TRBV23-1 to TRBJ2-2, with D maybe TRBD1 (5 bases). TRBV23-1 is designated an ORF whose function remains uncertain. The CDR3 covers 15 residues. V lost 0 bases and J lost 4, with 9 bases in between. The CDR3 loop is CASSQSPGRTGELFF. As DNA, the CDR3 is TGCGCCAGCAGTCAATCTCCAGGGCGCACCGGGGAGCTGTTTTTT.

The chain couples TRBV6-2 or TRBV6-3 to TRBJ1-2; TRBD1 might be the D (5 bases). The V gene lost 5 bases and the J gene lost 0 bases, with 19 bases spanning the gap. Germline V CDR1 and CDR2: MNHEY, SVGEGT. The length of the CDR3 is 17 residues. The chain's CDR3 is CASSRVRDMRANYGYTF. CDR3 bases: TGTGCCAGCAGTCGGGTCAGGGATATGCGAGCTAACTATGGCTACACCTTC.

This chain links TRBV6-2 or TRBV6-3 with TRBJ1-1; D is perhaps TRBD1 (6 bases). Germline V gives CDR1 MNHEY, CDR2 SVGEGT. Trimming took off 6 bases at V and 2 bases at J, with 13 bases between the two ends. The CDR3 extends over 14 amino acids. This CDR3 reads CASSLTGGNTEAFF. In DNA, the CDR3 is TGTGCCAGCAGCCTGACAGGAGGTAACACTGAAGCTTTCTTT.

The genes are TRBV2 and TRBJ2-7; D unclear. With 6 bases removed from V and 6 bases from J, the gap between germline ends came to 18 bases. The CDR3 consists of 14 residues. Germline CDR1 SNHLY, CDR2 FYNNEI. CDR3 in amino acids: CASSQDGSYIEQYV. DNA of the CDR3: TGTGCCAGCAGCCAGGACGGGTCCTACATCGAGCAGTACGTC.

This chain links TRBV15 with TRBJ2-1, with D hard to call. The CDR3 consists of 15 residues. Germline V gives CDR1 LNHNV, CDR2 YYDKDF (reference sequence). V shed 0 bases and J shed 1 base, with 7 bases lying between them. The CDR3 DNA reads TGTGCCACCAGCAGAGATACGGGTTCCTACAATGAGCAGTTCTTC. This gives the protein CATSRDTGSYNEQFF. The variable domain in full, completed from reference TRBV15 and TRBJ2-1, reads DAMVIQNPRYQVTQFGKPVTLSCSQTLNHNVMYWYQQKSSQAPKLLFHYYDKDFNNEADTPDNFQSRRPNTSFCFLDIRSPGLGDTAMYLCATSRDTGSYNEQFFGPGTRLTVL.

J is TRBJ2-5 and V is TRBV7-9; 10 nucleotides line up with TRBD1. CDR3 length equals 15 residues. V was clipped by 4 bases and J by 6 bases; unmatched bases: 8. Per germline, CDR1 SEHNR and CDR2 FQNEAQ (reference sequence). CDR3 protein: CASSSDRTGGKTQYF. CDR3 DNA: TGTGCCAGCAGCTCAGACCGGACAGGGGGTAAGACCCAGTACTTC.

V gene TRBV7-8 combines with J gene TRBJ2-7; the match to TRBD2 covers 11 bases. V shed 0 bases and J 0 bases; nucleotides not matched to a gene: 4. The CDR3 has 17 amino acids. The germline CDR1 and CDR2 sequences are SGHVS and FQNEAQ. The CDR3 reads CASSLASGGAYSYEQYV. In DNA, the CDR3 is TGTGCCAGCAGCTTAGCTAGCGGGGGGGCCTACTCCTACGAGCAGTACGTC.

The chain employs TRBV4-3 and TRBJ1-4; D is undetermined. Trimming took off 1 base at V and 0 bases at J, with 9 bases between the two ends. This CDR3 has 16 residues. In germline, CDR1 is LGHNA, CDR2 YSLEER. The CDR3 sequence is CASSQAYGATNEKLFF. In DNA form, the CDR3 reads TGCGCCAGCAGCCAAGCCTACGGAGCAACTAATGAAAAACTGTTTTTT.

The chain is built from TRBV5-4 and TRBJ2-5; D gene ambiguous. V was pared by 2 bases and J by 2 bases, with 7 bases between. This CDR3 contains 13 residues. The germline V gene has CDR1 SGHNT and CDR2 YYREEE (reference sequence). The CDR3 spells CASSFKIQETQYF. Written as DNA, the CDR3 is TGTGCCAGCAGCTTTAAAATACAAGAGACCCAGTACTTC. The full variable domain, rest sourced from reference TRBV5-4 and TRBJ2-5, is ETGVTQSPTHLIKTRGQQVTLRCSSQSGHNTVSWYQQALGQGPQFIFQYYREEENGRGNFPPRFSGLQFPNYSSELNVNALELDDSALYLCASSFKIQETQYFGPGTRLLVL.

The rearrangement joins TRBV7-2 to TRBJ2-3, with 8 bases matching TRBD2. The junction had 8 bases not matched to a gene; V was cut back by 3 bases and J by 3 bases. This CDR3 region has 16 residues. CDR1 and CDR2 (germline): SGHTA, FQGNSA. CDR3: CASSFRRGGGTDTQYF. The CDR3 DNA follows: TGTGCCAGCAGCTTTAGACGGGGGGGCGGGACAGATACGCAGTATTTT.

This clone was found once. DNA for the CDR3: TGTGCCAGCAGGCGGCAGGGGGCGCGGGGCTACACCTTC. It specifies CASRRQGARGYTF. The chain links TRBV5-6 to TRBJ1-2; 8 nucleotides match TRBD1. Germline lookup yields CDR1 SGHDT and CDR2 YYEEEE. V shed 5 bases and J 8 bases; nucleotides not matched to a gene: 8. The length of the CDR3 is 13 residues.

The rearrangement uses TRBV7-9 and TRBJ1-1; D is ambiguous. The ends were cut back, 4 bases at V and 5 bases at J, with 14 bases in the middle. The CDR3 is made up of 14 amino acids. Germline loops: CDR1 SEHNR, CDR2 FQNEAQ (reference sequence). CDR3 sequence reads: CASSSRQDGTEAFF. Here the CDR3 DNA reads TGTGCCAGCAGCTCAAGACAAGATGGGACTGAAGCTTTCTTT.

DNA for the CDR3: TGTGCCAGTGTAAGGGATTACTCTGGAAACACCATATATTTT. It encodes CASVRDYSGNTIYF. The chain employs TRBV19 and TRBJ1-3; D is unclear. This CDR3 contains 14 residues. Per the germline V gene, CDR1 is LNHDA and CDR2 is SQIVND (reference sequence). V was shortened by 8 bases and J by 0 bases, with 11 bases between the two germline ends.

The CDR3 sequence: CSPRRGEGNEQFF. CDR3 nucleotides: TGCAGCCCGAGGCGGGGCGAAGGAAATGAGCAGTTCTTC. The V and J genes are TRBV29-1 and TRBJ2-1; possible D gene TRBD2, 6 bases. The length of the CDR3 is 13 residues. V lost 8 bases and J lost 7, with 18 bases in between. The germline V gene encodes CDR1 SQVTM and CDR2 ANQGSEA.

This chain uses TRBV6-2 or TRBV6-3 with TRBJ1-6; 7 bases agree with TRBD1. The V segment lost 2 bases and the J segment 7 bases; nucleotides outside the gene matches: 2. Germline-derived CDR1 and CDR2 are MNHEY and SVGEGT. CDR3 size: 14 residues. CDR3 DNA: TGTGCCAGCAGTTACAACAGGGGAAATTCACCCCTCCACTTT. It translates to CASSYNRGNSPLHF.

The rearrangement joins TRBV19 to TRBJ1-2; 9 bases align to TRBD1. From germline, CDR1 is LNHDA and CDR2 SQIVND (reference sequence). Trimming at V came to 6 bases and at J to 8 bases, leaving 4 bases not matched to a gene. This CDR3 is built from 12 residues. The CDR3 is CASRQGAMGYTF. The DNA for the CDR3 is TGTGCCAGTAGACAGGGGGCCATGGGCTACACCTTC. Based on the CDR3 plus reference TRBV19 and TRBJ1-2, the full variable domain is DGGITQSPKYLFRKEGQNVTLSCEQNLNHDAMYWYRQDPGQGLRLIYYSQIVNDFQKGDIAEGYSVSREKKESFPLTVTSAQKNPTAFYLCASRQGAMGYTFGSGTRLTVV.